This TCR beta chain was identified in a study of T cell responses to AZD1222 COVID-19 vaccine. Regarding the study as a whole: Elevations in Spike-specific TCR breadth and depth followed administration of two AZD1222 doses. Spike-wide vaccine-associated CD4 TCRs dominated at 160-218 and 743-854. Variant regions that are unmutated are reportedly the target of nearly half of spike-specific TCRs.

This CDR3 has 14 residues. The J segment lost 7 bases and the V segment lost 5 bases, leaving 8 bases of the junction unmatched. Germline V CDR1 and CDR2: SGHTA, FQGNSA. Only in-frame clones appear in the TCRdb table, and some are missing; sequencing was by immunoSEQ multiplex PCR. The sample yields about 99,000 clones, 80% to 95% seen once. Only one count was recorded for this clone. Its cognate antigen is unknown. The input for sequencing was peripheral blood, taken on day 0 of AZD1222 vaccination. The chain couples TRBV7-2 to TRBJ1-2, with 9 bases fitting TRBD1. The sequence was obtained from an adult in good health. The CDR3 sequence is CASSPPGQGGGYTF. The CDR3 nucleotides read TGTGCCAGCAGCCCTCCGGGACAGGGCGGTGGCTACACCTTC.